The rows below give T cell receptor beta chains drawn from one sample of a study of cytomegalovirus exposure and HLA in healthy donors. Some clones are missing from TCRdb's copy, which holds only in-frame ones; the method was immunoSEQ multiplex PCR. Of approximately 280,000 clones listed, 70% to 90% are singletons. Sample: PBMCs. The receptors stem from a man between 35 and 55 years old in good health and CMV-seropositive. The CDR3 runs from the conserved cysteine through the conserved F or W. Fields, in order: clone size, J gene, V gene, D gene, CDR3 length, CDR3 DNA, CDR3 protein. D genes are given only for firm matches. Not all rows give a size; the values are once, few, many and, for expanded clones, a class.

. | TRBJ1-5 | TRBV19 | TRBD1 | 15 | TGTGCCAGTACTATAGGGGACAGTCGCAATCAGCCCCAGCATTTT | CASTIGDSRNQPQHF
. | TRBJ2-7 | TRBV14 | TRBD2 | 14 | TGTGCCAGCAGCCCAGCGGGAGGGCTATACGAGCAGTACTTC | CASSPAGGLYEQYF
. | TRBJ2-5 | TRBV6-6 | . | 12 | TGTGCCAGCAGTTACCCTCAAGAGACCCAGTACTTC | CASSYPQETQYF
. | TRBJ2-7 | TRBV5-1 | TRBD2 | 14 | TGCGCCAGCAGCTTGGGGGGGGGAGACTACGAGCAGTACTTC | CASSLGGGDYEQYF
. | TRBJ2-3 | TRBV7-3 | TRBD2 | 17 | TGTGCCAGCGTCGGACTAGCGGGAACCGCTAGCACAGATACGCAGTATTTT | CASVGLAGTASTDTQYF
. | TRBJ1-2 | TRBV16 | TRBD1 | 14 | TGTGCCAGCAGCGGGGACAGGGGGGCGCGTGGCTACACCTTC | CASSGDRGARGYTF
. | TRBJ2-3 | TRBV28 | TRBD2 | 18 | TGTGCCAGCAGTATCCTGAAGCTAGCGGGTTCGGCCACAGATACGCAGTATTTT | CASSILKLAGSATDTQYF
. | TRBJ2-7 | TRBV7-9 | TRBD2 | 15 | TGTGCCAGCAGCACCCTAGCGGGAGGGCCTCCCGAGCAGTACTTC | CASSTLAGGPPEQYF
. | TRBJ1-5 | TRBV19 | TRBD1 | 17 | TGTGCCAGTAGTGGAACCCAGACAGGGACTAGCAATCAGCCCCAGCATTTT | CASSGTQTGTSNQPQHF
. | TRBJ1-1 | TRBV28 | TRBD1 | 16 | TGTGCCAGCAGTTTCGGAGGACAGGTTCCGAACACTGAAGCTTTCTTT | CASSFGGQVPNTEAFF
. | TRBJ2-7 | TRBV27 | TRBD1 | 14 | TGTGCCAGCAGTCCCCAGGGACAGGGACCCGAGCAGTACTTC | CASSPQGQGPEQYF
. | TRBJ2-1 | TRBV6-6 | TRBD2 | 16 | TGTGCCAGCAGTGCGTTGACTAGCGGGAGGGCCTGGGAGCAGTTCTTC | CASSALTSGRAWEQFF
. | TRBJ2-1 | TRBV5-1 | TRBD2 | 15 | TGCGCCAGCAGCCCCCAGGCGGGAGGGTACAATGAGCAGTTCTTC | CASSPQAGGYNEQFF
. | TRBJ2-4 | TRBV14 | . | 16 | TGTGCCAGCAGCCGAACCGACAGGCTAGCCAAAAACATTCAGTACTTC | CASSRTDRLAKNIQYF
. | TRBJ1-5 | TRBV18 | TRBD1 | 16 | TGTGCCAGCTCACCACAGGGGGCAGGTCTAGGCCAGCCCCAGCATTTT | CASSPQGAGLGQPQHF
. | TRBJ2-7 | TRBV19 | TRBD2 | 17 | TGTGCCAGTAGTATCAACTTAGCGGGAGTTTCCTACTACGAGCAGTACTTC | CASSINLAGVSYYEQYF
. | TRBJ2-5 | TRBV5-6 | TRBD2 | 15 | TGTGCCAGCAGCTTATGGCTAGCGGGAGACGAGACCCAGTACTTC | CASSLWLAGDETQYF
. | TRBJ2-1 | TRBV6-5 | TRBD1 | 15 | TGTGCCAGCAGTTCCCCTACAGGGGGTTACAATGAGCAGTTCTTC | CASSSPTGGYNEQFF
. | TRBJ1-1 | TRBV14 | TRBD1 | 18 | TGTGCCAGCAGCCCACCTAACAGGGGGTTCGTGGGGAACACTGAAGCTTTCTTT | CASSPPNRGFVGNTEAFF
few | TRBJ1-2 | TRBV5-1 | TRBD1 | 16 | TGCGCCAGCAGCGCATCCGGGACAGGGAGGCACTATGGCTACACCTTC | CASSASGTGRHYGYTF
. | TRBJ2-7 | TRBV7-8 | TRBD1 | 14 | TGTGCCAGCAGCTCGACAGGGACCTCCTACGAGCAGTACTTC | CASSSTGTSYEQYF
. | TRBJ2-1 | TRBV7-3 | . | 12 | TGTGCCAGCGGGAGCTCCTACAATGAGCAGTTCTTC | CASGSSYNEQFF